The clone carrying this TCR beta chain appeared once. Methods used by the authors: Scientists estimated how many nucleated cells there were by amplifying reference gene primers. Some clones are missing from TCRdb's copy, which holds only in-frame ones; the method was immunoSEQ multiplex PCR. V, J and clone size are taken as reported in that table, and D and trimming were inferred from the DNA itself. The sample carries about 160,000 clones, roughly 80% recorded once. These data originate in a study of blood T cell repertoires in COVID-19. Whole-study context: From the United States, Italy and Spain came samples of acute and convalescent COVID-19. Nucleic acid was either cDNA or gDNA, and it came from T cells, B-cell-depleted T cells, or PBMCs.

The receptor's source is a man between 65 and 85 years old with acute or convalescent COVID-19. Sequencing was performed on peripheral blood.

The CDR3 DNA reads as TGTGCCAGCAGTTTCTCTACCTCCTACGAGCAGTACTTC. Translated, it gives CASSFSTSYEQYF. The chain combines TRBV27 with TRBJ2-7; D remains ambiguous. Germline lookup yields CDR1 MNHEY and CDR2 SMNVEV (reference sequence). Trimming removed 3 bases at V and 0 bases at J, with 6 bases between. CDR3 length: 13 amino acids.